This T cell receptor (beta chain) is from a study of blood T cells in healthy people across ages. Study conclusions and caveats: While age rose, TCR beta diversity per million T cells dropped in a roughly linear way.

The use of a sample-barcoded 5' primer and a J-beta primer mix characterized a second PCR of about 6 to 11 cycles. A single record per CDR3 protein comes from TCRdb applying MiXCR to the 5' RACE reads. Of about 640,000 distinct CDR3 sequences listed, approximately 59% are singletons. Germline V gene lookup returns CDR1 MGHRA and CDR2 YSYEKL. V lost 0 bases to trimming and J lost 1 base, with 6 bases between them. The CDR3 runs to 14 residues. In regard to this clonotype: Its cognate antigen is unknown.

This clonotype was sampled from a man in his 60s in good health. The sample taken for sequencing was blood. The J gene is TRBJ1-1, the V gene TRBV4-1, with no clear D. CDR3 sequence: CASSQDAENTEAFF. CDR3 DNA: TGCGCCAGCAGCCAAGATGCGGAGAACACTGAAGCTTTCTTT.